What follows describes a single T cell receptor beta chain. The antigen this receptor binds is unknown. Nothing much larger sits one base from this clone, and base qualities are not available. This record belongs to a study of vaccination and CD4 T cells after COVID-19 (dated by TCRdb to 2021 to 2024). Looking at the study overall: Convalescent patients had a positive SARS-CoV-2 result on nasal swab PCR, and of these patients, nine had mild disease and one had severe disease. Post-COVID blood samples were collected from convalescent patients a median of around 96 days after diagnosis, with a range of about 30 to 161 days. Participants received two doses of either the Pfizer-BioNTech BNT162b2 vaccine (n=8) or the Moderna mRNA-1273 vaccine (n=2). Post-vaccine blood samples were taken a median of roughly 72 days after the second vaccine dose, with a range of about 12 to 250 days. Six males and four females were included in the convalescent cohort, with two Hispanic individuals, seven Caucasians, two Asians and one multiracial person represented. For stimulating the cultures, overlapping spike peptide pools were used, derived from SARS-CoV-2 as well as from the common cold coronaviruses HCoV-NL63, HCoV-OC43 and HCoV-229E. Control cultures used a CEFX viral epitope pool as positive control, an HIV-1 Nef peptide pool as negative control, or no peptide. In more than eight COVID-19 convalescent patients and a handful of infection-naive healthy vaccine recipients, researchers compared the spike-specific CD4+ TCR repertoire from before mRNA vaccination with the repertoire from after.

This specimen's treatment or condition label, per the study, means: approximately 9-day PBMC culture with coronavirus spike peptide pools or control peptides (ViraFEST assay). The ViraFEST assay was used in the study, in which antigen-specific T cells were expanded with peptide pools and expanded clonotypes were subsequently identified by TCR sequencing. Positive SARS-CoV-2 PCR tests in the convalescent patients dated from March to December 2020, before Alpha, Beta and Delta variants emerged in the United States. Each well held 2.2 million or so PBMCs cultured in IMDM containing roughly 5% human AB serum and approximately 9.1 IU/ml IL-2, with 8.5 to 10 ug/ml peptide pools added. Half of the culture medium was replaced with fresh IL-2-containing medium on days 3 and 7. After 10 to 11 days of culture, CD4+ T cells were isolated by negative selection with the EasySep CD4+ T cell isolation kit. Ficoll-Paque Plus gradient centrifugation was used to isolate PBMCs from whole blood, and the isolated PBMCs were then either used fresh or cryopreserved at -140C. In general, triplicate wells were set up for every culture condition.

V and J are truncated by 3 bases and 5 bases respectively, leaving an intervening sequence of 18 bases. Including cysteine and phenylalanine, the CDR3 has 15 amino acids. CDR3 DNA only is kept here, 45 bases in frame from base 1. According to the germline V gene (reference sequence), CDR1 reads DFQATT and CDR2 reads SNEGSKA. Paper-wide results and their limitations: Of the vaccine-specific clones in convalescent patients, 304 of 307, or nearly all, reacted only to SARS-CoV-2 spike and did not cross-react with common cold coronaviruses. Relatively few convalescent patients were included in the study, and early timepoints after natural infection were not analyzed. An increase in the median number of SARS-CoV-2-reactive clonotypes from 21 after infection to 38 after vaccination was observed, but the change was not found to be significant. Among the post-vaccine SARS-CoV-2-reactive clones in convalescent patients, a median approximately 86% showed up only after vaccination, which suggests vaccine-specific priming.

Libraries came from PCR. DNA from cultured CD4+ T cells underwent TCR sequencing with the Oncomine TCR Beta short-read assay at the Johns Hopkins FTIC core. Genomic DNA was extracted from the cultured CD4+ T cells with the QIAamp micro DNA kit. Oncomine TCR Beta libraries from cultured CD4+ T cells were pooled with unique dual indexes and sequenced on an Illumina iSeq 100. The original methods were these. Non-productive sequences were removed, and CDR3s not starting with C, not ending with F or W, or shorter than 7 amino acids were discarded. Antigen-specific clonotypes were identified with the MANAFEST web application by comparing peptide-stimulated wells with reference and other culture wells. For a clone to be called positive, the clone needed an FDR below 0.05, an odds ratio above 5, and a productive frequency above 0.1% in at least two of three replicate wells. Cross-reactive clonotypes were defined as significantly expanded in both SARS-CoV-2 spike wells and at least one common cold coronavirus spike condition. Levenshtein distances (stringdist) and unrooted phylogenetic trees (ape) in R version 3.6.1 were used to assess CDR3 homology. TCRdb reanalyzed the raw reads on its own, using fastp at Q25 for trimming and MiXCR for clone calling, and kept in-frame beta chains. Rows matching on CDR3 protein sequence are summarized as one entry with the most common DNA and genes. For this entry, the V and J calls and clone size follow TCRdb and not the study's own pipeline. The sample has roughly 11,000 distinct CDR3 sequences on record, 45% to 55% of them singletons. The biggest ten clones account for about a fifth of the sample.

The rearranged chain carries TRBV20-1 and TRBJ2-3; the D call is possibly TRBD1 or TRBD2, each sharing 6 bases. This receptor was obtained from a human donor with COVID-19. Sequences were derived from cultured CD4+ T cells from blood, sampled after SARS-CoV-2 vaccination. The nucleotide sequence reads TGCAGTGCTAGTCTCCTGGGGGGCGGCGGAGATACGCAGTATTTT. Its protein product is CSASLLGGGGDTQYF.